These 5 T cell receptor beta chains were sequenced from one sample in a study of radiotherapy plus CTLA-4 blockade in lung cancer (dated by TCRdb to 2016 to 2019). The library was produced with the immunoSEQ multiplex PCR assay. The table comes from immuneACCESS by way of TCRdb, which keeps in-frame sequences with V and J called. Part of the clones is missing from these tables; in studies checked, under half for an unresolved V gene and the rest for unknown reasons. This sample holds about 98,000 clones; 82% were observed only once. About 3.5% of the sample goes to the ten largest clones. Sequencing used peripheral blood, obtained from a patient treated with radiotherapy plus ipilimumab. The origin of the receptors is a human donor with non-small cell lung cancer who had a partial response to radiotherapy plus ipilimumab.

The chain links TRBV25-1 to TRBJ1-1; 12 bases line up with TRBD1. CDR1 is MGHDK and CDR2 is SYGVNS in the germline V gene. The CDR3 has 16 amino acids. Trimming took 4 bases from V and 0 from J; bases not matched to a gene: 3. The chain's CDR3 is CASSGDRGRLNTEAFF. The CDR3 coding sequence is TGTGCCAGCAGTGGGGACAGGGGGCGACTGAACACTGAAGCTTTCTTT.

CDR3 DNA: TGCAGCGTTGCGGAGAATAGCAATCAGCCCCAGCATTTT. This codes for CSVAENSNQPQHF. The chain employs TRBV29-1 and TRBJ1-5; D gene uncertain. The CDR3 loop spans 13 amino acids. CDR1 is SQVTM, CDR2 ANQGSEA, per germline. Trimming pared 4 bases from V and 0 bases from J, leaving 7 bases between. Complete variable domain (other parts from reference TRBV29-1 and TRBJ1-5): SAVISQKPSRDICQRGTSLTIQCQVDSQVTMMFWYRQQPGQSLTLIATANQGSEATYESGFVIDKFPISRPNLTFSTLTVSNMSPEDSSIYLCSVAENSNQPQHFGDGTRLSIL.

The rearrangement links TRBV6-1 to TRBJ2-2; 14 bases align to TRBD2. The CDR3 contains 19 residues. CDR1 and CDR2 from the germline V gene are MNHNS and SASEGT. The V and J ends lost 0 bases and 6 bases, in that order; junction bases with no gene match: 9. CDR3 sequence: CASSEAGTSGSNGSGELFF. CDR3 nucleotide sequence: TGTGCCAGCAGTGAAGCGGGGACTAGCGGGAGCAATGGTTCCGGGGAGCTGTTTTTT.

This chain joins TRBV27 and TRBJ2-2; D may be TRBD2 (7 bases). The CDR3 totals 17 residues. Trimming removed 8 bases from V and 5 bases from J, with 24 bases in between. Germline values: CDR1 MNHEY, CDR2 SMNVEV (reference sequence). CDR3 nucleotides: TGTGCCAGCGGCACGAAGGGGGGAGGGTGGAAGACCGGGGAGCTGTTTTTT. As protein: CASGTKGGGWKTGELFF.

The chain employs TRBV2 and TRBJ2-1, with D tentatively TRBD1 (5 bases). Germline values: CDR1 SNHLY, CDR2 FYNNEI. The CDR3 spans 15 residues. Trimming removed 7 bases at V and 4 bases at J, with 17 bases between. CDR3 residues: CASTSTDLWYNEQFF. For the CDR3, the DNA is TGTGCCAGCACCTCGACAGACCTTTGGTACAATGAGCAGTTCTTC.